The sequence of this T cell receptor beta chain was determined in a study of Ad26.COV2.S vaccination and SARS-CoV-2 variants. The study, taken as a whole, reports: People given the vaccine had a wider spike-specific TCR breadth than placebo recipients did.

Treatment specified: approximately 18 received Ad26.COV2.S at low or high dose, single or two shots; 5 received placebo; per-sample allocation not given. The samples date from day 63 after the first vaccine or placebo injection. Generated by immunoSEQ multiplex PCR, the TCRdb table keeps only in-frame clones and is missing some. Found here are roughly 300,000 clones, around 88% of them singletons; the top ten hold approximately 5%. With regard to this clone: Its antigen is undetermined.

The CDR3 runs to 16 residues. CDR1 is MGHRA and CDR2 is YSYEKL in the germline V gene. Germline trimming cut 0 bases from V and 7 bases from J; bases unmatched to any gene: 11. Source: peripheral blood, taken in a trial of Ad26.COV2.S vaccine versus placebo. This chain joins TRBV4-1 and TRBJ2-7, with 8 bases identical to TRBD2. This sequence was found in a person between 18 and 65 years old who received the Ad26.COV2.S COVID-19 vaccine or a placebo. The CDR3 sequence: CASSQDGRGGQREQYF. Here the CDR3 DNA reads TGCGCCAGCAGCCAAGATGGACGGGGGGGCCAAAGGGAGCAGTACTTC.